This T cell receptor beta chain was found in a study of shared clonotypes between healthy human individuals. About the study: There were three CD4 naive, three CD4 memory, two CD8 naive and one CD8 memory plates per donor.

TCRdb's table, derived via immunoSEQ multiplex PCR, lists solely in-frame clones and lacks some. The profile shows 730,000 or so clones, less than 80% of them singletons. Germline lookup yields CDR1 MNHEY and CDR2 SMNVEV (reference sequence). Trimming took 6 bases from V and 8 from J, leaving 13 bases between them. The CDR3 runs 13 residues. The chain couples TRBV27 to TRBJ1-4; D gene ambiguous. This TCR was sampled from a woman aged 25 to 39 in good health. Source material: memory CD4+ T cells sorted from blood. The subset was: CD45RA-negative fraction. The CDR3 DNA sequence: TGTGCCAGCAGCGCCCGACACTGGGAAAAACTGTTTTTT. This encodes CASSARHWEKLFF.